This is a list of T cell receptor beta chains from one sample in a study of blood T cell repertoires in COVID-19. TCRdb's copy holds only in-frame clones and misses some; the assay was immunoSEQ multiplex PCR. The profile shows some 200,000 clones, 80% of them singletons. The sequencing input was peripheral blood. The receptors stem from a human donor in a cohort sampled during active COVID-19. CDR3s include the opening cysteine and the closing phenylalanine or tryptophan. D genes are given only for firm matches.

j_call v_call d_call cdr3_aa cdr3_nt
TRBJ1-4 TRBV30 NA CAWSEGSNEKLFF TGTGCCTGGAGTGAGGGGTCTAATGAAAAACTGTTTTTT
TRBJ2-5 TRBV23-1 TRBD1 CASSHPRTGTGGQETQYF TGCGCCAGCAGTCACCCGAGGACTGGGACAGGGGGCCAAGAGACCCAGTACTTC
TRBJ2-1 TRBV9 TRBD1 CASSTQGAKSSYNEQFF TGTGCCAGCAGCACACAGGGGGCGAAGAGCTCCTACAATGAGCAGTTCTTC
TRBJ2-3 TRBV7-9 NA CASRQKPTDTQYF TGTGCCAGCCGACAGAAACCCACAGATACGCAGTATTTT
TRBJ2-5 TRBV27 TRBD2 CASSLLASGRAETQYF TGTGCCAGCAGTTTATTGGCTAGCGGGAGGGCCGAGACCCAGTACTTC
TRBJ1-1 TRBV28 TRBD1 CASSLRTGGPFITFF TGTGCCAGCAGTTTGCGGACAGGGGGCCCTTTCATAACTTTCTTT
TRBJ1-2 TRBV19 NA CASSTLTSGYTF TGTGCCAGTAGTACCTTGACATCTGGCTACACCTTC
TRBJ1-4 TRBV7-9 TRBD1 CASSYSYRQGAEKLFF TGTGCCAGCAGCTATTCTTACCGACAGGGGGCAGAAAAACTGTTTTTT
TRBJ1-3 TRBV7-2 NA CASSHPTGSGNTIYF TGTGCCAGCAGCCACCCAACAGGGTCTGGAAACACCATATATTTT
TRBJ2-7 TRBV7-9 NA CASSLIGTRYEQYF TGTGCCAGCAGCTTAATCGGGACAAGGTACGAGCAGTACTTC
TRBJ2-5 TRBV3-1/TRBV3-2 NA CASSQDLMAGRETQYF TGTGCCAGCAGCCAAGATCTAATGGCAGGCCGGGAGACCCAGTACTTC